This TCR beta chain was profiled in a study of shared clonotypes between healthy human individuals. TCRdb's table, derived via immunoSEQ multiplex PCR, lists solely in-frame clones and lacks some. The table includes a few million clones, 85% to 95% detected once. The sample comprised naive CD4+ T cells from PBMCs. Subset defined: CD45RA+ positively selected. The clonotype originates from a young man in good health. Some clones in this sample may be carry-over from other donors' samples.

The CDR3 DNA follows: TGTGCCAGCACGGCTAGCGACGCCTACAATGAGCAGTTCTTC. Its protein product is CASTASDAYNEQFF. The J gene is TRBJ2-1, the V gene TRBV2; D is possibly TRBD2 (6 bases). With 7 bases removed from V and 2 bases from J, the gap between germline ends came to 12 bases. The CDR3 covers 14 residues. Germline CDR1 and CDR2: SNHLY and FYNNEI.